This TCR beta chain is from a study of vaccination and CD4 T cells after COVID-19 (dated 2022 in TCRdb). In terms of the full investigation: SARS-CoV-2 positivity had been established in the convalescent patients by nasal swab PCR, and mild disease was recorded in several of these patients and severe disease in one. The convalescent cohort included six males and four females, with two Hispanic individuals, seven Caucasians, two Asians and one multiracial person. Participants received two doses of either the Pfizer-BioNTech BNT162b2 vaccine (n=8) or the Moderna mRNA-1273 vaccine (n=2). Post-COVID blood samples were collected from convalescent patients a median of about 92 days after diagnosis, with a range of about 30 to 170 days. Post-vaccine blood samples were taken a median of about 77 days after the second vaccine dose, with a range of 14 to 241 days. Overlapping spike peptide pools from SARS-CoV-2 and from the common cold coronaviruses HCoV-NL63, HCoV-OC43 and HCoV-229E were used as culture stimuli. In control cultures, a CEFX viral epitope pool was used as positive control, an HIV-1 Nef peptide pool was used as negative control, or no peptide was added. In 10 COVID-19 convalescent patients and a handful of infection-naive healthy vaccine recipients, the spike-specific CD4+ TCR repertoire before mRNA vaccination was compared with the repertoire after mRNA vaccination. Study-wide findings and limitations: The number of convalescent patients in the study was relatively small, and the study did not examine early timepoints following natural infection. The median number of SARS-CoV-2-reactive clonotypes rose from under 25 after infection to 38 after vaccination, but the change was not significant. In convalescent patients, a median roughly 87% of post-vaccine SARS-CoV-2-reactive clones were detected only after vaccination, and vaccine-specific priming was suggested by this finding. Of the vaccine-specific clones in convalescent patients, 304 of 307, or nearly all, reacted only to SARS-CoV-2 spike and did not cross-react with common cold coronaviruses.

The treatment or condition label here, explained by the study, means: approximately nine-day PBMC culture with coronavirus spike peptide pools or control peptides (ViraFEST assay). The ViraFEST assay, used in the study, expanded antigen-specific T cells with peptide pools and then identified the expanded clonotypes through TCR sequencing. The convalescent patients' positive SARS-CoV-2 PCR tests fell between March and December 2020, which was before the Alpha, Beta and Delta variants emerged in the United States. PBMCs were cultured at roughly 2 million per well in IMDM supplemented with 5% human AB serum and 8.5 to 10 IU/ml IL-2, with about 10 ug/ml peptide pools added. Half of the culture medium was replaced with fresh IL-2-containing medium on days 3 and 7. After 10 days of culture, CD4+ T cells were isolated by negative selection with the EasySep CD4+ T cell isolation kit. PBMCs were separated from whole blood using Ficoll-Paque Plus gradient centrifugation and then either used fresh or cryopreserved at -140C. Culture conditions were generally each tested in triplicate wells.

Inclusive of the bounding cysteine and phenylalanine, the CDR3 is 18 residues long. Only CDR3 DNA is held: 54 bases, read in frame from base 1. For this chain, trimming is 1 base at the V end and 6 bases at the J end, and the number of junction bases without a gene match is 14. Reading the germline V gene (reference sequence) gives CDR1 DFQATT and CDR2 SNEGSKA. Library preparation used PCR. TCR sequencing of DNA from cultured CD4+ T cells used the Oncomine TCR Beta short-read assay at the Johns Hopkins FTIC core. The QIAamp micro DNA kit was used to extract genomic DNA from the cultured CD4+ T cells. Oncomine TCR Beta libraries made from cultured CD4+ T cells were pooled using unique dual indexes and sequenced on an Illumina iSeq 100. The source study handled its data this way. Non-productive sequences were removed, and CDR3s that did not start with C, did not end with F or W, or were shorter than 7 amino acids were discarded. The MANAFEST web application identified antigen-specific clonotypes by comparing peptide-stimulated wells against reference wells and other culture wells. To be called positive, a clone needed an FDR below 0.05, an odds ratio above 5, and a productive frequency above 0.1% in at least two of three replicate wells. A clonotype counted as cross-reactive if it showed significant expansion both in the SARS-CoV-2 spike wells and in at least one common cold coronavirus spike condition. Similarity between CDR3 sequences was evaluated in R version 3.6.1 using Levenshtein distances (stringdist) and unrooted phylogenetic trees (ape). TCRdb itself trimmed the public reads at Q25 with fastp, ran MiXCR and retained productive beta chains. When rows share a CDR3 protein, they turn into one entry using the most common DNA and genes. The V and J calls here are based on TCRdb, not the publication. The sample table holds some 17,000 distinct CDR3 sequences, of which approximately 54% were seen once. Clones ranked in the top ten supply 11% of the sample.

Concerning this clonotype itself: The specificity of this receptor is unknown. No base quality values were provided; no much bigger clone lies one nucleotide off.

Sequenced material: CD4+ T cells from blood, cultured in vitro. The chain couples TRBV20-1 to TRBJ2-3; 12 of the junction bases match TRBD2. The receptor was derived from a human donor who had recovered from COVID-19. The CDR3 region reads CSARVLAGGSLPQDTQYF. Here is the DNA: TGCAGTGCTAGAGTGCTAGCGGGAGGGTCGCTACCTCAGGATACGCAGTATTTT.